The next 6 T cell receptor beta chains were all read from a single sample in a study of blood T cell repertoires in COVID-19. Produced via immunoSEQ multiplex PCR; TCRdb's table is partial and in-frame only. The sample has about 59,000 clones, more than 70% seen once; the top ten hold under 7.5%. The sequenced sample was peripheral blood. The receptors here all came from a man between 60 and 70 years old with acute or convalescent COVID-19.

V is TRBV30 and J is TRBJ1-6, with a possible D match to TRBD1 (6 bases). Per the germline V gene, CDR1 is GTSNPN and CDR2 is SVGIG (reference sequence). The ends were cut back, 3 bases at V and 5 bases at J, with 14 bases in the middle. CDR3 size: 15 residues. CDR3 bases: TGTGCCTGGAGCCTCGGGGGGCCGGATAATTCACCCCTCCACTTT. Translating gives CAWSLGGPDNSPLHF. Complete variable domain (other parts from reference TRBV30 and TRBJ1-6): SQTIHQWPATLVQPVGSPLSLECTVEGTSNPNLYWYRQAAGRGLQLLFYSVGIGQISSEVPQNLSASRPQDRQFILSSKKLLLSDSGFYLCAWSLGGPDNSPLHFGNGTRLTVT.

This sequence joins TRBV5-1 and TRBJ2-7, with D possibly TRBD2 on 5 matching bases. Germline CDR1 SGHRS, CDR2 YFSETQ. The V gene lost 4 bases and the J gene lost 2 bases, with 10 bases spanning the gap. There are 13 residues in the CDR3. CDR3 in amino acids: CASSPDGTYEQYF. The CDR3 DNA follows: TGCGCCAGCAGCCCCGACGGGACCTACGAGCAGTACTTC. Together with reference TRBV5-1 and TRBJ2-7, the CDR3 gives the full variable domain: KAGVTQTPRYLIKTRGQQVTLSCSPISGHRSVSWYQQTPGQGLQFLFEYFSETQRNKGNFPGRFSGRQFSNSRSEMNVSTLELGDSALYLCASSPDGTYEQYFGPGTRLTVT.

DNA of the CDR3: TGTGCCAGCAGCCAGGGGACCCTCCGGGGGAATCAGCCCCAGCATTTT. Protein product: CASSQGTLRGNQPQHF. The chain employs TRBV3-1 (or the pseudogene TRBV3-2) and TRBJ1-5, with D possibly matching TRBD1 (5 bases). The CDR3 runs to 16 residues. V gave up 3 bases and J gave up 4 bases, with 16 bases separating them. Germline loops: CDR1 LGHDT, CDR2 YNNKEL (reference sequence).

CDR3 in DNA: TGTGCCAGCAGTTGGCTCCCGGGGGAGGTGGCAGATACGCAGTATTTT. Translation: CASSWLPGEVADTQYF. The chain links TRBV7-8 to TRBJ2-3, with D possibly being TRBD2 (6 bases). CDR3 size: 16 residues. Germline assignment: CDR1 SGHVS and CDR2 FQNEAQ. V was pared by 6 bases and J by 4 bases, with 20 bases between. Based on the CDR3 plus reference TRBV7-8 and TRBJ2-3, the full variable domain is GAGVSQSPRYKVAKRGQDVALRCDPISGHVSLFWYQQALGQGPEFLTYFQNEAQLDKSGLPSDRFFAERPEGSVSTLKIQRTQQEDSAVYLCASSWLPGEVADTQYFGPGTRLTVL.

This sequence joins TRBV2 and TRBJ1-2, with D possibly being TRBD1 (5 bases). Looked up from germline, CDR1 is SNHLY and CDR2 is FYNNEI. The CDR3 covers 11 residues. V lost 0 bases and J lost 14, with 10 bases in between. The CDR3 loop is CASSEAQGRTF. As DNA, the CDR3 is TGTGCCAGCAGTGAAGCGCAGGGTAGGACCTTC.

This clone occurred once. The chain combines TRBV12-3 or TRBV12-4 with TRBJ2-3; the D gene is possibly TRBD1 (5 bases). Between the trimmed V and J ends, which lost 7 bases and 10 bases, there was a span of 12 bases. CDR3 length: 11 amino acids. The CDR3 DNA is TGTGCCAGCAATTGGCAGGGTGCGCAGTATTTT. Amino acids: CASNWQGAQYF.